This T cell receptor beta chain originates from a study of T cells in Graves' hyperthyroidism and ophthalmopathy. The investigators amplified TCR beta CDR3 regions from RNA transcripts. The HTBI primer set drove a first-round RT-PCR of the TCR CDR3. TCRdb reprocessed the multiplex PCR reads via MiXCR and lists one record per CDR3 protein. The sample shows fewer than 500,000 distinct CDR3 sequences, 13% of them seen only once. With 4 bases clipped from V and 3 bases from J, the junction kept 8 bases outside the gene matches. Germline V gene data show CDR1 as SQVTM and CDR2 as ANQGSEA. The CDR3 has 14 residues. Every diagnosis used clinical symptoms, serum thyroxine and TRAb, thyroid ultrasound and orbital computed tomography. This clonotype was counted many times. No antigen is known for it. Broader study findings: Blood samples included most of the expanded thyroid clonotypes exceeding 0.001.

The clonotype comes from a man in his thirties or forties with Graves' hyperthyroidism that later progressed to Graves' ophthalmopathy. This chain uses TRBV29-1 with TRBJ2-7; TRBD1 matches 8 bases. The material sequenced was blood. In DNA form, the CDR3 reads TGCAGCGTTGTCCCCGGGACAGGCCTCTACGAGCAGTACTTC. It codes for CSVVPGTGLYEQYF.